The source of this T cell receptor (beta chain) is a study of shared clonotypes between healthy human individuals. Whole-study results and caveats: It was observed that approximately 5% of naive CD4 clonotypes were shared across four donors. All-four-donor shared clonotypes had higher generation probabilities than non-shared clonotypes did.

Under the authors' procedure: For the immunoSEQ data, sequences were junction-only without quality scores, so filtering differed. Assay used: immunoSEQ multiplex PCR; TCRdb lists only in-frame clones, some missing. V, J and clone size derive from that table, while D and trimming were established from the DNA sequence. There are 800,000 or so clones in the sample; roughly 96% occur only once, and about 0.25% lies in the top ten. Germline lookup yields CDR1 LGHNA and CDR2 YSLEER. This CDR3 contains 15 residues. The V and J ends lost 0 bases and 5 bases respectively, with 13 bases between them. Of note for this clone: Its antigen remains unidentified.

As defined, naive CD8 cells were CD45RO-negative and positively selected for CCR7, with terminally differentiated effector memory CD45RA+ cells excluded. The chain is built from TRBV4-3 and TRBJ2-5; tentatively, D is TRBD1 or TRBD2 (5 bases each). The TCR originated in a man aged 25 to 40 in good health. Sequenced input: naive CD8+ T cells sorted from blood. CDR3 coding DNA: TGCGCCAGCAGCCAAGATGGGGGAAGGCGGGAGACCCAGTACTTC. As protein: CASSQDGGRRETQYF.